The next 20 T cell receptor beta chains were all read from a single sample in a study of OX40 agonist ivuxolimab in advanced cancers. The method was immunoSEQ multiplex PCR; TCRdb's version includes in-frame clones alone and lacks a portion of them. This table holds about 53,000 clones, roughly 84% found once. Sequencing was performed on CD4+ or CD8+ T cells sorted from blood, taken in a trial of the OX40 agonist ivuxolimab. The receptors come from an adult with an advanced solid tumor such as melanoma, head and neck, liver or kidney cancer.

The chain uses TRBV19 and TRBJ1-3; tentative D call: TRBD1 (5 bases). This CDR3 is 14 amino acids long. In germline, CDR1 is LNHDA, CDR2 SQIVND (reference sequence). The V and J ends lost 3 bases and 4 bases respectively, with 10 bases between them. CDR3 nucleotides: TGTGCCAGTAGTATCAGGGTTCGGGGAAACACCATATATTTT. Translated: CASSIRVRGNTIYF.

The count of this clone is one. The chain recombines TRBV12-1 with TRBJ2-7; TRBD1, the D gene given by the table, was not confirmed from the DNA. TRBV12-1 is a pseudogene segment. CDR3 size: 18 residues. The DNA of the CDR3 is TGTGCCAGCAGCTTTGCGGTGGGCGAGCGGGACAGGACTAGCGAGCAGTACTTC. This translates into CASSFAVGERDRTSEQYF.

The V call is TRBV25-1, the J call TRBJ2-1; D possibly corresponds to TRBD1 (5 bases). This CDR3 has 15 amino acids. Trimming took off 3 bases at V and 0 bases at J, with 9 bases between the two ends. Germline V CDR1 and CDR2: MGHDK, SYGVNS. The CDR3 region has the DNA TGTGCCAGCAGTGATTGGCAGGGCTCCTACAATGAGCAGTTCTTC. Protein sequence: CASSDWQGSYNEQFF. Supplemented by reference TRBV25-1 and TRBJ2-1, the full variable domain reads EADIYQTPRYLVIGTGKKITLECSQTMGHDKMYWYQQDPGMELHLIHYSYGVNSTEKGDLSSESTVSRIRTEHFPLTLESARPSHTSQYLCASSDWQGSYNEQFFGPGTRLTVL.

This chain joins TRBV11-2 and TRBJ2-5; D gene unclear. Trimming removed 1 base at V and 4 bases at J, with 7 bases between. Germline CDR1 is SGHAT and CDR2 is FQNNGV. CDR3 length equals 13 residues. The CDR3 sequence is CASSLVLRETQYF. CDR3 DNA: TGTGCCAGCAGCTTAGTCCTCCGAGAGACCCAGTACTTC.

V usage is TRBV7-7 and J usage is TRBJ2-5; 7 bases match TRBD1. The V and J ends lost 1 base and 4 bases, in that order; junction bases with no gene match: 6. Looked up from germline, CDR1 is SSHAT and CDR2 is FNYEAQ (reference sequence). The CDR3 totals 15 residues. CDR3 in amino acids: CASSLGDRVGETQYF. CDR3 coding DNA: TGTGCCAGCAGCTTAGGGGACAGAGTAGGAGAGACCCAGTACTTC.

This rearrangement joins TRBV7-3 to TRBJ1-1; 8 bases map to TRBD1. Germline loops: CDR1 SGHTA, CDR2 FQGTGA. The CDR3 runs 16 residues. The V gene end was trimmed by 5 bases and the J gene end by 0 bases; junction bases not matched to a gene: 8. In nucleotides, the CDR3 is TGTGCCAGCAGCCCACGGGACAGGCTACTGAACACTGAAGCTTTCTTT. Translated: CASSPRDRLLNTEAFF.

This chain uses TRBV14 with TRBJ2-5, with 10 bases fitting TRBD2. This CDR3 has 15 residues. Germline CDR1 SGHDN, CDR2 FVKESK. Trimming at V came to 4 bases and at J to 3 bases, leaving 5 bases not matched to a gene. In DNA, the CDR3 is TGTGCCAGCAGCCGTGGGACTAGCGCGAAAGAGACCCAGTACTTC. The encoded protein is CASSRGTSAKETQYF. Full variable domain (remainder filled in from reference TRBV14 and TRBJ2-5): EAGVTQFPSHSVIEKGQTVTLRCDPISGHDNLYWYRRVMGKEIKFLLHFVKESKQDESGMPNNRFLAERTGGTYSTLKVQPAELEDSGVYFCASSRGTSAKETQYFGPGTRLLVL.

The J gene is TRBJ2-7, the V gene TRBV5-4, with unresolved D. From germline, CDR1 is SGHNT and CDR2 YYREEE (reference sequence). V lost 5 bases and J 6 bases, leaving 12 bases between the germline ends. The CDR3 contains 12 residues. DNA for the CDR3: TGTGCCAGCAGGCCAGAAGACCCCGAGCAGTACTTC. It is translated as CASRPEDPEQYF.

This chain connects TRBV10-2 to TRBJ2-1; 10 bases are a match to TRBD2. Germline V lookup: CDR1 WSHSY, CDR2 SAAADI. This CDR3 has 15 amino acids. V was clipped by 9 bases and J by 0 bases; unmatched bases: 5. The CDR3 protein is CASTPSGSSYNEQFF. For the CDR3, the DNA is TGCGCCAGTACACCTAGCGGGAGCTCCTACAATGAGCAGTTCTTC.

The chain employs TRBV7-9 and TRBJ1-2; D is perhaps TRBD1 (6 bases). The V end was cut by 1 base, the J end by 8 bases, with 14 bases between. The CDR3 is made up of 14 amino acids. Germline V gene sequence: CDR1 SEHNR, CDR2 FQNEAQ (reference sequence). The CDR3 bases are TGTGCCAGCAGCTTAGGCGGGCAGGGGCGAGGCTACACCTTC. Translated: CASSLGGQGRGYTF.

This clone was observed a single time. The chain combines TRBV5-6 with TRBJ2-7; D is ambiguous. With 1 base removed from V and 0 bases from J, the gap between germline ends came to 5 bases. The CDR3 contains 13 residues. Germline-derived CDR1 and CDR2 are SGHDT and YYEEEE. Written as DNA, the CDR3 is TGTGCCAGCAGCTTGCCGGCCTCCTACGAGCAGTACTTC. Protein product: CASSLPASYEQYF.

This rearrangement joins TRBV30 to TRBJ2-2; TRBD1 matches at 11 bases. Germline V gene lookup returns CDR1 GTSNPN and CDR2 SVGIG (reference sequence). The V gene end was trimmed by 2 bases and the J gene end by 5 bases; junction bases not matched to a gene: 4. CDR3 length: 15 amino acids. CDR3 in DNA: TGTGCCTGGAGTCGGGACAGGGGGAATACCGGGGAGCTGTTTTTT. Residues: CAWSRDRGNTGELFF.

The V gene is TRBV6-5, the J gene TRBJ2-7; D may be TRBD1 (5 bases). This CDR3 has 15 residues. V lost 6 bases and J lost 4, with 19 bases in between. From germline, CDR1 is MNHEY and CDR2 SVGAGI. The CDR3 DNA is TGTGCCAGCAGATTAGGGGCCCTCTCAAATTACGAGCAGTACTTC. Translating it yields CASRLGALSNYEQYF.

The chain uses TRBV27 and TRBJ2-3, with TRBD1 as a possible D gene (5 bases). CDR3 size: 15 residues. The germline gives CDR1 MNHEY, CDR2 SMNVEV (reference sequence). The V and J ends lost 7 bases and 2 bases respectively, with 16 bases between them. The CDR3 spells CASTPRQTNTDTQYF. Written as DNA, the CDR3 is TGTGCCAGCACCCCCCGACAGACCAACACAGATACGCAGTATTTT.

The chain combines TRBV7-2 with TRBJ2-1; 7 nucleotides match TRBD2. The trim removed 3 bases at V and 0 bases at J, leaving 5 bases unmatched. Germline lookup yields CDR1 SGHTA and CDR2 FQGNSA. CDR3 length equals 16 residues. The CDR3 loop reads CASSLELAYSYNEQFF. The CDR3 region has the DNA TGTGCCAGCAGCTTGGAACTAGCGTACTCCTACAATGAGCAGTTCTTC.

The chain is built from TRBV4-1 and TRBJ2-4; D gene uncertain. This CDR3 has 14 amino acids. V shed 8 bases and J shed 0 bases, with 11 bases lying between them. CDR1 and CDR2 (germline): MGHRA, YSYEKL. CDR3 DNA: TGCGCCAGCTCCCGCGGCCTAGCCAAAAACATTCAGTACTTC. Translation gives CASSRGLAKNIQYF.

The V call is TRBV7-6, the J call TRBJ2-1; TRBD2 aligns across 12 bases. V was clipped by 6 bases and J by 5 bases; unmatched bases: 8. The germline CDR1 and CDR2 sequences are SGHVS and FNYEAQ. The CDR3 has 16 amino acids. DNA of the CDR3: TGTGCCAGCAGTCGGACCGGGACTAGCGGGCACAATGAGCAGTTCTTC. Protein: CASSRTGTSGHNEQFF.

The rearrangement uses TRBV19 and TRBJ2-1; TRBD2 matches at 7 bases. The germline V gene has CDR1 LNHDA and CDR2 SQIVND (reference sequence). The CDR3 length is 16 residues. After removal of 5 bases from V and 6 bases from J, the junction contained 13 bases not matched to a gene. The CDR3 here is CASSGVFGGSPNEQFF. The CDR3 coding sequence is TGTGCCAGTAGTGGGGTATTCGGCGGGAGCCCCAATGAGCAGTTCTTC. The variable domain in full, with the rest retrieved from reference TRBV19 and TRBJ2-1, is DGGITQSPKYLFRKEGQNVTLSCEQNLNHDAMYWYRQDPGQGLRLIYYSQIVNDFQKGDIAEGYSVSREKKESFPLTVTSAQKNPTAFYLCASSGVFGGSPNEQFFGPGTRLTVL.

This clone was observed a handful of times. The chain couples TRBV18 to TRBJ2-5; D remains unclear. Trimming shortened V by 3 bases and J by 3 bases, and 11 bases separated the two germline ends. CDR1 is KGHSH and CDR2 is LQKENI in the germline V gene. The length of the CDR3 is 14 residues. The chain's CDR3 is CASSPPVGEETQYF. CDR3 coding DNA: TGTGCCAGCTCACCGCCGGTTGGGGAAGAGACCCAGTACTTC.

The chain couples TRBV19 to TRBJ2-3; maybe TRBD2 (5 bases). Deletions cut 7 bases from V and 6 bases from J, with 20 bases between. Germline V gene data show CDR1 as LNHDA and CDR2 as SQIVND (reference sequence). This CDR3 has 15 residues. CDR3 sequence reads: CASTPSLKVGDTQYF. CDR3 DNA: TGTGCCAGTACGCCTAGCCTTAAGGTTGGGGATACGCAGTATTTT.